This TCR beta chain comes out of a study of post-analysis software for immune sequencing data. Study overall: Relapsing-remitting, secondary progressive and progressive-relapsing multiple sclerosis courses were included. Study-level points and caveats: In patients, TRBV5-6, TRBV5-1 and TRBV20-1 belonged to five or six TRBV segments found more frequently than in controls. Multiple sclerosis patients showed significantly lower normalized Chao1 diversity than controls did.

Libraries were made from TCR beta cDNA, and they carried unique molecular identifiers. One entry per CDR3 protein, called by TCRdb with MiXCR from the PCR reads. The sample lists fewer than 550,000 distinct CDR3 sequences, around 31% occurring once. This clonotype has only a few counts. Its matching antigen is unknown. V lost 6 bases to trimming and J lost 1 base; unmatched junction nucleotides: 5. CDR1 and CDR2 (germline): SGHRS, YFSETQ. The CDR3 loop spans 14 amino acids. This chain joins TRBV5-1 and TRBJ2-5, with 8 bases fitting TRBD2. The clonotype comes from a girl aged 2 to 17 with multiple sclerosis. The sequencing sample was made of blood. The CDR3 reads CASTPRGAQETQYF. CDR3 DNA sequence: TGCGCCAGCACACCGCGGGGGGCCCAAGAGACCCAGTACTTC.